Listed below are T cell receptor beta chains from one sample, sequenced in a study of CD8+ T cells in alopecia areata. Assay: immunoSEQ multiplex PCR; the TCRdb copy retains only in-frame clones and omits some. The table includes roughly 150,000 clones, roughly 50% detected once. Sequenced input: CD4+ T cells sorted from blood. The origin of the receptors is a human donor in good health. The conserved cysteine and the conserved F or W are not part of the CDR3 here. Size values are once, few and many counts, or a class for expanded clones, and some rows have none.

abundance: .
v_gene: TRBV5-4
j_gene: TRBJ1-2
CDR3aa: ASSDVYGYT

abundance: once
v_gene: TRBV7-8
j_gene: TRBJ2-5
CDR3aa: ASSPGGPETQY

abundance: .
v_gene: TRBV25-1
j_gene: TRBJ2-7
CDR3aa: ASSSRRGVYEQY

abundance: once
v_gene: TRBV9
j_gene: TRBJ2-5
CDR3aa: ASSVVGEETQY

abundance: .
v_gene: TRBV15
j_gene: TRBJ2-1
CDR3aa: ATSSLTGNHNEQF

abundance: .
v_gene: TRBV7-2
j_gene: TRBJ1-2
CDR3aa: ASSLARRFT

abundance: .
v_gene: TRBV27
j_gene: TRBJ2-7
CDR3aa: ASSFTGAYEQY

abundance: once
v_gene: TRBV19
j_gene: TRBJ1-2
CDR3aa: ASAQQENYGYT

abundance: .
v_gene: TRBV6-5
j_gene: TRBJ2-5
CDR3aa: ASSYRAQETQY

abundance: .
v_gene: TRBV7-2
j_gene: TRBJ2-5
CDR3aa: ASSPLGTQY

abundance: few
v_gene: TRBV7-9
j_gene: TRBJ2-6
CDR3aa: ASSLSRGGANVLT

abundance: .
v_gene: TRBV4-1
j_gene: TRBJ1-5
CDR3aa: ASSQARGYSNQPQH

abundance: .
v_gene: TRBV19
j_gene: TRBJ1-5
CDR3aa: ASADRNNQPQH

abundance: .
v_gene: TRBV20-1
j_gene: TRBJ1-2
CDR3aa: SASYRLENT

abundance: .
v_gene: TRBV27
j_gene: TRBJ2-5
CDR3aa: ASSSRGPTQTQY

abundance: .
v_gene: TRBV5-1
j_gene: TRBJ1-1
CDR3aa: ASSLGGTANTEAF

abundance: few
v_gene: TRBV29-1
j_gene: TRBJ1-1
CDR3aa: SVDNQATGGSDTEAF

abundance: .
v_gene: TRBV28
j_gene: TRBJ2-2
CDR3aa: ASSLQANTGELF

abundance: .
v_gene: TRBV7-2
j_gene: TRBJ2-7
CDR3aa: ASSPGPKAEQY

abundance: .
v_gene: TRBV6-6
j_gene: TRBJ2-2
CDR3aa: ASSYTQNTGELF

abundance: .
v_gene: TRBV7-9
j_gene: TRBJ1-2
CDR3aa: ASSLDSYGYT

abundance: .
v_gene: TRBV29-1
j_gene: TRBJ2-3
CDR3aa: SVDKGNQDTQY

abundance: .
v_gene: TRBV5-6
j_gene: TRBJ1-2
CDR3aa: ASSLPNEGARGYT

abundance: .
v_gene: TRBV2
j_gene: TRBJ2-1
CDR3aa: ASSEGGPQRNEQF

abundance: .
v_gene: TRBV5-4
j_gene: TRBJ2-1
CDR3aa: ASSGGQSNEQF

abundance: .
v_gene: TRBV29-1
j_gene: TRBJ1-1
CDR3aa: SVEPQGRHTEAF

abundance: .
v_gene: TRBV5-6
j_gene: TRBJ2-7
CDR3aa: ASSGGLAAYEQY

abundance: once
v_gene: TRBV6-1
j_gene: TRBJ1-2
CDR3aa: ASSESTMRGYT

abundance: once
v_gene: TRBV7-6
j_gene: TRBJ2-3
CDR3aa: ASSLGVGTDTQY

abundance: .
v_gene: TRBV6-5
j_gene: TRBJ1-1
CDR3aa: ASRIGSSGAAF

abundance: .
v_gene: TRBV11-2
j_gene: TRBJ2-1
CDR3aa: ASSGGLIPGNEQF

abundance: .
v_gene: TRBV6-5
j_gene: TRBJ2-3
CDR3aa: ASSSPSGNTDTQY

abundance: .
v_gene: TRBV7-6
j_gene: TRBJ1-5
CDR3aa: ASSGWNQPQH

abundance: .
v_gene: TRBV6-1
j_gene: TRBJ2-7
CDR3aa: ASSEELAVSYEQY

abundance: .
v_gene: TRBV29-1
j_gene: TRBJ2-1
CDR3aa: SVEDLGTKNEQF

abundance: .
v_gene: TRBV23-1
j_gene: TRBJ1-5
CDR3aa: ASIRAGVNQPQH

abundance: .
v_gene: TRBV27
j_gene: TRBJ1-3
CDR3aa: ASSPRGSGNTIY

abundance: few
v_gene: TRBV29-1
j_gene: TRBJ1-2
CDR3aa: SFRSTSYGYT

abundance: .
v_gene: TRBV27
j_gene: TRBJ1-5
CDR3aa: ASSFSHPGNQPQH

abundance: .
v_gene: TRBV29-1
j_gene: TRBJ2-3
CDR3aa: SVLEGDTQY

abundance: .
v_gene: TRBV4-1
j_gene: TRBJ2-5
CDR3aa: ASSRGIQETQY

abundance: .
v_gene: TRBV9
j_gene: TRBJ2-7
CDR3aa: ASSVEQGPYEQY